This T cell receptor beta chain was captured in a study of cytomegalovirus exposure and HLA in healthy donors. Clones were read by immunoSEQ multiplex PCR, and TCRdb kept only the in-frame ones, dropping some. The sample lists around 99,000 clones; around nine tenths were seen once. J was trimmed by 4 bases and V by 0 bases; bases with no gene match: 6. Germline loops: CDR1 LNHNV, CDR2 YYDKDF (reference sequence). This CDR3 is built from 15 residues. The gene calls are TRBV15 and TRBJ2-7, with TRBD2 matching 7 bases. The sample was PBMCs. The receptor's source is a woman younger than 30 in good health and CMV-seronegative. The CDR3 loop reads CATSRDPSGDYEQYF. Written as DNA, the CDR3 is TGTGCCACCAGCAGAGACCCCAGCGGGGATTACGAGCAGTACTTC. The variable domain in full, with the rest retrieved from reference TRBV15 and TRBJ2-7, is DAMVIQNPRYQVTQFGKPVTLSCSQTLNHNVMYWYQQKSSQAPKLLFHYYDKDFNNEADTPDNFQSRRPNTSFCFLDIRSPGLGDTAMYLCATSRDPSGDYEQYFGPGTRLTVT.